Shown below are 14 T cell receptor beta chains from a single sample sequenced in a study of graft-versus-host responses after intestinal transplantation. TCRdb's table, derived via immunoSEQ multiplex PCR, lists solely in-frame clones and lacks some. The repertoire holds 35,000 to 45,000 clones, with around 94% as singletons. Sequenced material: PBMCs, taken 16 days after intestinal transplant. Receptors originate from a human patient who received an intestinal transplant, so some T cells may come from the graft donor.

V is TRBV14 and J is TRBJ2-1; 13 positions agree with TRBD2. This CDR3 contains 16 residues. J lost 7 bases, V lost 1 base, and 4 bases had no gene match. Looked up from germline, CDR1 is SGHDN and CDR2 is FVKESK. The CDR3 spells CASSQGTSGRLNEQFF. The CDR3 DNA sequence: TGTGCCAGCAGCCAAGGGACTAGCGGGAGATTAAATGAGCAGTTCTTC.

The chain recombines TRBV27 with TRBJ2-1, with 8 bases lining up with TRBD1. After removal of 3 bases from V and 6 bases from J, the junction contained 1 base not matched to a gene. This CDR3 is built from 13 residues. The germline V gene has CDR1 MNHEY and CDR2 SMNVEV (reference sequence). The CDR3 loop reads CASSLDRVNEQFF. CDR3 nucleotides: TGTGCCAGCAGTTTGGACAGGGTCAATGAGCAGTTCTTC.

This chain connects TRBV7-2 to TRBJ2-7; 9 bases match TRBD1. CDR1 and CDR2 from the germline V gene are SGHTA and FQGNSA. The CDR3 consists of 15 residues. J was trimmed by 2 bases and V by 5 bases; bases with no gene match: 7. In DNA form, the CDR3 reads TGTGCCAGCAGCCTCCAGGGACAGGGTACCTACGAGCAGTACTTC. It encodes CASSLQGQGTYEQYF.

This rearrangement joins TRBV9 to TRBJ2-3; the match to TRBD2 covers 10 bases. Germline trimming cut 1 base from V and 4 bases from J; bases unmatched to any gene: 6. The V gene's germline CDR1 is SGDLS and CDR2 YYNGEE. The CDR3 is 16 amino acids. The CDR3 bases are TGTGCCAGCAGCGTAACCCTAGCGGGAGCTCCAGATACGCAGTATTTT. Encoded protein: CASSVTLAGAPDTQYF.

Remarks on this clone: One junction end disagrees with the germline gene, perhaps due to a read error. The CDR3 region has the DNA TGTGCCAGCAGCGAAGGGTCCGGGACAGGGGGTGAAAAACTGTTTTTT. It specifies CASSEGSGTGGEKLFF. The J gene is TRBJ1-4, the V gene TRBV6-1; TRBD1 agrees at 11 bases. This CDR3 contains 16 residues. The V gene's germline CDR1 is MNHNS and CDR2 SASEGT.

The V gene is TRBV10-2, the J gene TRBJ1-1; D not certain. Trimming took 3 bases from V and 2 from J, leaving 19 bases between them. Germline V gene lookup returns CDR1 WSHSY and CDR2 SAAADI. CDR3 size: 17 residues. CDR3 loop: CASSEDTPSYRNTEAFF. For the CDR3, the DNA is TGCGCCAGCAGTGAAGACACTCCGTCCTATCGTAACACTGAAGCTTTCTTT.

V usage is TRBV4-1 and J usage is TRBJ2-7, with D perhaps assigned TRBD1 or TRBD2 (6 bases each). The germline V gene has CDR1 MGHRA and CDR2 YSYEKL. The CDR3 loop spans 14 amino acids. The V and J ends lost 4 bases and 6 bases respectively, with 16 bases between them. The CDR3: CASSRIGGRIEQYF. In nucleotides, the CDR3 is TGCGCCAGCAGCCGCATCGGGGGCCGGATCGAGCAGTACTTC.

The chain employs TRBV28 and TRBJ1-5; no firm D call. The V gene lost 8 bases and the J gene lost 7 bases, with 6 bases spanning the gap. CDR3 size: 10 residues. Germline CDR1 is MDHEN and CDR2 is SYDVKM. Here the CDR3 reads CASSWQPQHF. The DNA for the CDR3 is TGTGCCAGCTCCTGGCAGCCCCAGCATTTT.

This clone showed up just a few times. V is TRBV23-1 and J is TRBJ1-2; TRBD1 is a possible D gene (5 bases). TRBV23-1 is noted as an ORF with a role that remains uncertain. CDR3 length: 14 amino acids. Trimming removed 2 bases at V and 4 bases at J, with 11 bases between. The CDR3 sequence is CASSQGGETYGYTF. In DNA, the CDR3 is TGCGCCAGCAGTCAAGGGGGTGAGACCTATGGCTACACCTTC.

The chain is built from TRBV4-1 and TRBJ2-3, with 8 positions matching TRBD1. Germline loops: CDR1 MGHRA, CDR2 YSYEKL. CDR3 length: 18 residues. J was trimmed by 3 bases and V by 1 base; bases with no gene match: 12. The chain's CDR3 is CASSQGRLRQGKTDTQYF. The CDR3, as DNA: TGCGCCAGCAGCCAAGGGCGACTCCGACAGGGGAAGACAGATACGCAGTATTTT.

The V call is TRBV6-1, the J call TRBJ1-3; no clear D gene. In germline, CDR1 is MNHNS, CDR2 SASEGT. The CDR3 is 13 amino acids. Deletions cut 7 bases from V and 3 bases from J, with 10 bases between. CDR3 region: CASTFFGGNTIYF. The CDR3, as DNA: TGTGCCAGCACCTTCTTCGGTGGAAACACCATATATTTT.

The chain combines TRBV13 with TRBJ2-5, with TRBD2 matching 11 bases. V gave up 3 bases and J gave up 2 bases; unmatched junction bases: 5. CDR1 and CDR2 (germline): PRHDT, FYEKMQ (reference sequence). This CDR3 region has 16 residues. CDR3 nucleotides: TGTGCCAGCAGCTTTCTACTAGCGGGAGCGCAAGAGACCCAGTACTTC. Translated, it gives CASSFLLAGAQETQYF.

The J gene is TRBJ1-5, the V gene TRBV5-6; D may be TRBD1 (5 bases). V lost 5 bases and J lost 2, with 11 bases in between. The CDR3 consists of 14 residues. CDR1 is SGHDT, CDR2 YYEEEE, per germline. CDR3 nucleotide sequence: TGTGCCAGCAGTCTTTGGGGCGGCAATCAGCCCCAGCATTTT. As protein: CASSLWGGNQPQHF.

This clone was seen once. This sequence joins TRBV11-1 and TRBJ1-1, with D tentatively TRBD1 (5 bases). The germline gives CDR1 SGHAT, CDR2 FQDESV (reference sequence). This CDR3 has 15 amino acids. With 5 bases removed from V and 0 bases from J, the gap between germline ends came to 13 bases. CDR3 nucleotides: TGTGCCAGCAGCCTACTAAGGGGCATGAACACTGAAGCTTTCTTT. Translation gives CASSLLRGMNTEAFF.